The 4 T cell receptor beta chains below come from one sample, sequenced in a study of T-cell reconstitution after alpha-beta-depleted transplantation in children. Researchers prepared the TCRbeta library using unique molecular identifiers, the study reports. TCRdb reprocessed the PCR reads with MiXCR, giving one entry per CDR3 protein. The sample lists some 600,000 distinct CDR3 sequences; 13% were seen once. The sequenced sample was PBMCs, mostly from graft donor cells, obtained 360 days after TCRalphabeta/CD19-depleted stem cell transplant. These receptors all come from a male patient younger than 18 who had a stem cell transplant for acute myeloid leukemia, so the T cells may come from the graft donor.

Many counts were recorded for this clonotype. The chain is built from TRBV20-1 and TRBJ2-7, with TRBD1 matching over 11 bases. The germline V gene encodes CDR1 DFQATT and CDR2 SNEGSKA (reference sequence). V shed 6 bases, J shed 6 bases, and the junction held 10 bases outside the gene matches. CDR3 length: 14 amino acids. CDR3 nucleotides: TGCAGTGCCCGGAGCGGGACAGGGGGTTCCGAGCAGTACTTC. Encoded protein: CSARSGTGGSEQYF.

This clonotype was recorded at least ten times. This chain connects TRBV20-1 to TRBJ2-3; 8 positions agree with TRBD2. This CDR3 has 17 residues. Germline V gene lookup returns CDR1 DFQATT and CDR2 SNEGSKA (reference sequence). The V and J ends lost 0 bases and 6 bases, in that order; junction bases with no gene match: 14. The chain's CDR3 is CSARDLGPGGVQDTQYF. The CDR3 region has the DNA TGCAGTGCTAGAGATCTGGGGCCGGGAGGGGTTCAGGATACGCAGTATTTT.

This clonotype was picked up many times. The chain couples TRBV7-3 to TRBJ2-1, with D hard to call. The V and J ends lost 1 base and 4 bases respectively, with 8 bases between them. Germline CDR1 SGHTA, CDR2 FQGTGA. The CDR3 spans 14 residues. The CDR3 DNA reads TGTGCCAGCAGCTTAAGGGCATCTTACAATGAGCAGTTCTTC. Its translation is CASSLRASYNEQFF.

This clonotype was seen at least ten times. The chain joins TRBV20-1 to TRBJ2-1; TRBD1 or TRBD2 may be the D gene (5 bases each). Germline loops: CDR1 DFQATT, CDR2 SNEGSKA (reference sequence). The V and J ends lost 3 bases and 7 bases respectively, with 25 bases between them. This CDR3 has 17 amino acids. CDR3 residues: CSASPPPPGRSMNEQFF. The CDR3 nucleotides read TGCAGTGCTAGCCCCCCTCCGCCGGGACGGTCCATGAATGAGCAGTTCTTC.